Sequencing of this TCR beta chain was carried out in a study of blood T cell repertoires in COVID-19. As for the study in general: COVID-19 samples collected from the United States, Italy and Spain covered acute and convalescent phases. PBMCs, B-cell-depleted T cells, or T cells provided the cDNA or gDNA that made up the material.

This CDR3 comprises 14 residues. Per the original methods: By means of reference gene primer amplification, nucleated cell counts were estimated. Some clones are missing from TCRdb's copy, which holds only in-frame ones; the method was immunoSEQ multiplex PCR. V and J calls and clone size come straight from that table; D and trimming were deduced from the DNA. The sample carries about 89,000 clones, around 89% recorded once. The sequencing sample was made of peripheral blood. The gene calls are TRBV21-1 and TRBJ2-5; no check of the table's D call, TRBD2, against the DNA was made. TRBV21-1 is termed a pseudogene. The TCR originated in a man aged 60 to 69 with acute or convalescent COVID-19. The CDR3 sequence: CASKSGKYQETQYF. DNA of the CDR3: TGTGCCAGCAAAAGCGGCAAGTACCAAGAGACCCAGTACTTC.